The table lists the clone carrying this T cell receptor beta chain with a few counts. Its antigen remains unidentified. These data originate in a study of CD8+ T cells in alopecia areata. Study in general: For the treated group, dosing was oral tofacitinib at 5 to 10 mg twice daily.

Study-level points and caveats: Many expanded lesional clones persisted during tofacitinib (in both scalp and blood). More clonal than normal scalp was lesional scalp, particularly alopecia totalis/universalis. Within the top 100, expanded CD8+ clones significantly decreased with tofacitinib, as did scalp clonality.

cDNA prepared by RNA extraction and subsequent reverse transcription served as the template for sequencing. The data were produced by immunoSEQ multiplex PCR, yet TCRdb's version contains in-frame clones alone and is incomplete. The table records under 200,000 clones, approximately 65% of them present only once. The V and J ends lost 0 bases and 9 bases respectively, with 15 bases between them. Germline values: CDR1 MGHRA, CDR2 YSYEKL. This CDR3 has 16 residues. The treatment here: oral pan-JAK inhibitor, 5-10 mg twice daily. The genes are TRBV4-1 and TRBJ1-6; D might be TRBD1 (5 bases). The sequence derives from a human donor with alopecia areata. The sample consisted of CD4+ T cells sorted from blood, taken at week 4, from a patient treated with tofacitinib. The CDR3 spells CASSQETFGALSPLHF. DNA for the CDR3: TGCGCCAGCAGCCAAGAGACGTTCGGGGCACTTTCACCCCTCCACTTT.